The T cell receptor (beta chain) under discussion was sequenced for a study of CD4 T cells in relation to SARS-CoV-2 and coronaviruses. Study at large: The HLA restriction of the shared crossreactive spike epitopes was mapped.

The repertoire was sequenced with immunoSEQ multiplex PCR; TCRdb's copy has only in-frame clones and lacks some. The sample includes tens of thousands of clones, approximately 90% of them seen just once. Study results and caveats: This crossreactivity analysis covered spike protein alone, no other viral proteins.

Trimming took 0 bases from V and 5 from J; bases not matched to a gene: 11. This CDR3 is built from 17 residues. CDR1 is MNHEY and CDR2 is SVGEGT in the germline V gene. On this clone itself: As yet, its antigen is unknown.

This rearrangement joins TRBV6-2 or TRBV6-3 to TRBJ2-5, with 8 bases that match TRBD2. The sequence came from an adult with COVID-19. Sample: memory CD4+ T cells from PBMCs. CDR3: CASSYSGTAGGMETQYF. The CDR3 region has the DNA TGTGCCAGCAGTTACTCTGGCACCGCGGGGGGAATGGAGACCCAGTACTTC.